This TCR beta chain derives from a study of Graves' ophthalmopathy and Graves' hyperthyroidism. Study-wide findings and caveats: Discriminating ophthalmopathy from stable hyperthyroidism, a 13-signature model attained a sensitivity of under 90% and a specificity of just under 84%. Blood contained most expanded thyroid clonotypes exceeding 0.001 frequency.

For this clonotype: No antigen is known for it.

Amplifying from RNA transcripts, the study obtained TCR beta CDR3 regions. Amplification began with first-round RT-PCR using HTBI primers, then second-round multiplex PCR was performed. TCRdb redid the calling of the multiplex PCR reads with MiXCR, one entry per CDR3 protein. The sample records just over 600,000 distinct CDR3 sequences, about 24% being singletons. The CDR3 sequence is 13 residues long. Germline loops: CDR1 MNHEY, CDR2 SVGEGT. The V and J ends lost 7 bases and 4 bases respectively, with 11 bases between them. Recruitment covered hyperthyroidism patients aged 18 to 65 whose new diagnosis was of under 2 months' duration.

The sequenced material came from peripheral blood. The chain employs TRBV6-2 or TRBV6-3 and TRBJ1-5, with D perhaps TRBD1 (6 bases). The sequence derives from a woman in her late teens or twenties with stable Graves' hyperthyroidism. Some clones in this sample may be carry-over from other donors' samples. The CDR3 DNA sequence: TGTGCCAGCACAAGGACAGATAATCAGCCCCAGCATTTT. Translation gives CASTRTDNQPQHF.